Listed here are 26 T cell receptor beta chains from one sample, sequenced in a study of cytomegalovirus exposure and HLA in healthy donors. In the PCR, 60 Vbeta and 13 Jbeta primers were used. Generated by immunoSEQ multiplex PCR, the TCRdb table keeps only in-frame clones and is missing some. This table has 150,000 to 200,000 clones, 70% to 80% appearing once. What was sequenced was PBMCs. Source of these receptors: a male donor in good health and CMV-seronegative.

The V gene is TRBV25-1, the J gene TRBJ2-1, with 8 bases that match TRBD1. V lost 3 bases, J lost 8 bases, and 9 bases stayed unmatched. Per the germline V gene, CDR1 is MGHDK and CDR2 is SYGVNS. The CDR3 totals 15 residues. The CDR3 sequence is CASSDSRGRTDEQFF. CDR3 bases: TGTGCCAGCAGTGATAGCAGGGGGCGTACCGATGAGCAGTTCTTC.

The chain couples TRBV19 to TRBJ2-1; the match to TRBD2 covers 8 bases. V was pared by 6 bases and J by 7 bases, with 11 bases of the junction left unmatched. Germline CDR1 reads LNHDA; CDR2 reads SQIVND (reference sequence). The CDR3 consists of 15 residues. The CDR3 region is CASSRSGSEGNEQFF. The CDR3 bases are TGTGCCAGTAGCCGGAGCGGGAGCGAGGGAAATGAGCAGTTCTTC.

The chain uses TRBV6-1 and TRBJ1-1; possible D gene TRBD1, 6 bases. Trimming took off 7 bases at V and 4 bases at J, with 10 bases between the two ends. The CDR3 consists of 12 residues. From germline, CDR1 is MNHNS and CDR2 SASEGT. CDR3: CASTGTLTEAFF. CDR3 nucleotide sequence: TGTGCCAGCACCGGGACACTCACTGAAGCTTTCTTT.

This chain connects TRBV7-2 to TRBJ1-2; a possible D gene is TRBD1 (6 bases). With 5 bases removed from V and 5 bases from J, the gap between germline ends came to 12 bases. The germline gives CDR1 SGHTA, CDR2 FQGNSA. The length of the CDR3 is 13 residues. In DNA form, the CDR3 reads TGTGCCAGCAGCGACGGGACATTGTATGGCTACACCTTC. Its translation is CASSDGTLYGYTF.

The chain employs TRBV7-9 and TRBJ1-5; 11 bases align to TRBD1. V lost 6 bases and J lost 2; bases outside the gene matches: 6. Germline CDR1 SEHNR, CDR2 FQNEAQ (reference sequence). This CDR3 spans 16 amino acids. The CDR3 spells CASSWDRGKGNQPQHF. CDR3 DNA sequence: TGTGCCAGCAGTTGGGACAGGGGGAAAGGCAATCAGCCCCAGCATTTT. Looking up the rest from reference TRBV7-9 and TRBJ1-5 gives the full variable domain: DTGVSQNPRHKITKRGQNVTFRCDPISEHNRLYWYRQTLGQGPEFLTYFQNEAQLEKSRLLSDRFSAERPKGSFSTLEIQRTEQGDSAMYLCASSWDRGKGNQPQHFGDGTRLSIL.

The chain uses TRBV27 and TRBJ2-7, with D possibly matching TRBD2 (6 bases). The germline CDR1 and CDR2 sequences are MNHEY and SMNVEV (reference sequence). Trimming cost V 2 bases and J 3 bases, with 11 bases left between them. This CDR3 contains 14 residues. The CDR3 protein is CASSLRGSIYEQYF. DNA for the CDR3: TGTGCCAGCAGTTTACGGGGGTCCATCTACGAGCAGTACTTC.

The chain carries TRBV28 and TRBJ2-1, with TRBD2 identical over 8 bases. V lost 4 bases, J lost 7 bases, and 9 bases stayed unmatched. CDR1 MDHEN and CDR2 SYDVKM come from the germline V gene. The CDR3 runs to 15 residues. CDR3 sequence reads: CASSSPGGGINEQFF. The CDR3 region has the DNA TGTGCCAGCAGTTCCCCCGGGGGGGGAATTAATGAGCAGTTCTTC.

The genes are TRBV29-1 and TRBJ1-1; D not certain. CDR3 length equals 12 residues. Germline values: CDR1 SQVTM, CDR2 ANQGSEA. The germline V and J ends were trimmed by 5 bases and 6 bases, with 13 bases remaining between them. CDR3 sequence (DNA): TGCAGCGTTTTGTCCCATGCGGCTGAAGCTTTCTTT. Amino acids: CSVLSHAAEAFF.

The V and J genes are TRBV7-9 and TRBJ1-5, with a weak D call TRBD1 (5 bases). V was clipped by 4 bases and J by 4 bases, with 8 bases between them. Germline loops: CDR1 SEHNR, CDR2 FQNEAQ (reference sequence). This CDR3 has 13 amino acids. CDR3 loop: CASSYGTNQPQHF. CDR3 sequence (DNA): TGTGCCAGCAGCTATGGGACTAATCAGCCCCAGCATTTT.

V and J are TRBV6-5 and TRBJ2-7, with D unclear. Germline assignment: CDR1 MNHEY and CDR2 SVGAGI. The CDR3 consists of 14 residues. The V and J ends lost 3 bases and 0 bases respectively, with 9 bases between them. The chain's CDR3 is CASSYNSPSYEQYF. In DNA, the CDR3 is TGTGCCAGCAGTTATAACAGTCCCTCCTACGAGCAGTACTTC.

This clone has only one observation. The chain has TRBV5-1 and TRBJ1-1; unclear D gene. The germline gives CDR1 SGHRS, CDR2 YFSETQ. The CDR3 totals 14 residues. Trimming cost V 0 bases and J 1 base, with 7 bases left between them. Written as DNA, the CDR3 is TGCGCCAGCAGCTTGGACAGTCCGAACACTGAAGCTTTCTTT. As protein: CASSLDSPNTEAFF. The whole variable domain, remainder taken from reference TRBV5-1 and TRBJ1-1, is KAGVTQTPRYLIKTRGQQVTLSCSPISGHRSVSWYQQTPGQGLQFLFEYFSETQRNKGNFPGRFSGRQFSNSRSEMNVSTLELGDSALYLCASSLDSPNTEAFFGQGTRLTVV.

This chain connects TRBV29-1 to TRBJ2-3; 7 nucleotides match TRBD1. The CDR3 loop spans 16 amino acids. CDR1 is SQVTM and CDR2 is ANQGSEA in the germline V gene. J was trimmed by 3 bases and V by 1 base; bases with no gene match: 10. CDR3 sequence reads: CSVEVRQGPRTDTQYF. CDR3 in DNA: TGCAGCGTTGAAGTTAGACAGGGCCCTAGGACAGATACGCAGTATTTT.

V usage is TRBV30 and J usage is TRBJ2-5; 9 bases are a match to TRBD1. TRBJ2-7 explains the end of the DNA better; the J call may be wrong. The CDR3 is made up of 13 amino acids. Per the germline V gene, CDR1 is GTSNPN and CDR2 is SVGIG (reference sequence). The CDR3 DNA sequence: TGTGCCTGCCGGGACAGGGACTCCTACGAGCAGTACTTC. It translates to CACRDRDSYEQYF.

This clone showed up just once. This sequence joins TRBV7-3 and TRBJ1-1; 7 bases are shared with TRBD1. V was clipped by 5 bases and J by 4 bases; unmatched bases: 7. Germline loops: CDR1 SGHTA, CDR2 FQGTGA. CDR3 length equals 14 residues. In DNA form, the CDR3 reads TGTGCCAGCAGCCCGACAGGGATCTCCACTGAAGCTTTCTTT. Translating it yields CASSPTGISTEAFF.

V gene TRBV7-9 combines with J gene TRBJ1-5; D remains unclear. Germline V gene lookup returns CDR1 SEHNR and CDR2 FQNEAQ (reference sequence). The germline V and J ends were trimmed by 1 base and 0 bases, with 10 bases remaining between them. The CDR3 contains 16 residues. This chain's CDR3 is CASSLVGVVSNQPQHF. The DNA for the CDR3 is TGTGCCAGCAGCTTAGTCGGAGTCGTTAGCAATCAGCCCCAGCATTTT.

The table lists this clone with a few counts. The chain couples TRBV30 to TRBJ1-5, with D possibly TRBD1 on 6 matching bases. The CDR3 runs 16 residues. V lost 3 bases and J 1 base, leaving 16 bases between the germline ends. Germline CDR1 reads GTSNPN; CDR2 reads SVGIG (reference sequence). This CDR3 reads CAWRDSRGRSNQPQHF. The DNA of the CDR3 is TGTGCCTGGAGAGACTCCAGGGGAAGAAGCAATCAGCCCCAGCATTTT.

The chain combines TRBV11-1 with TRBJ2-1; 7 bases line up with TRBD2. Germline CDR1 SGHAT, CDR2 FQDESV (reference sequence). The CDR3 has 14 amino acids. With V trimmed by 0 bases and J by 7 bases, 3 bases remained unmatched. In DNA, the CDR3 is TGTGCCAGCAGCTTAGCGGGAGGGCAAAATGAGCAGTTCTTC. Translation gives CASSLAGGQNEQFF.

The V call is TRBV6-1, the J call TRBJ1-5; 7 nucleotides agree with TRBD1. Trimming took 8 bases from V and 7 from J; bases not matched to a gene: 14. The V gene's germline CDR1 is MNHNS and CDR2 SASEGT. The CDR3 length is 15 residues. The CDR3 reads CASGAEVAGGQPQHF. DNA of the CDR3: TGTGCCAGCGGCGCAGAGGTGGCAGGGGGACAGCCCCAGCATTTT.

The rearrangement joins TRBV7-2 to TRBJ1-2; D is perhaps TRBD1 (6 bases). The V end was cut by 2 bases, the J end by 8 bases, with 21 bases between. Germline V gene lookup returns CDR1 SGHTA and CDR2 FQGNSA. The CDR3 extends over 16 amino acids. CDR3 DNA: TGTGCCAGCAGCTTATCGGGGACATACTCGCGGGAGGGCTACACCTTC. Translating it yields CASSLSGTYSREGYTF.

V and J are TRBV7-2 and TRBJ2-5, with 16 bases fitting TRBD2. The CDR3 runs 19 residues. J gave up 8 bases and V 6 bases, and 18 bases lay outside the gene matches. The germline V gene encodes CDR1 SGHTA and CDR2 FQGNSA. CDR3 region: CASSPGGLAGGLRGVTQYF. The CDR3, as DNA: TGTGCCAGCAGTCCTGGGGGACTAGCGGGAGGGTTACGGGGAGTAACCCAGTACTTC.

The genes are TRBV6-5 and TRBJ2-7, with 9 bases that match TRBD1. V shed 0 bases and J 4 bases; nucleotides not matched to a gene: 7. Germline V gene sequence: CDR1 MNHEY, CDR2 SVGAGI. The CDR3 totals 16 residues. The CDR3 is CASSYSGDRERYEQYF. CDR3 bases: TGTGCCAGCAGTTACTCAGGGGACAGGGAAAGGTACGAGCAGTACTTC.

The CDR3 bases are TGTGCCAGCAGCGTAGACATAATCGGAGGTCGGGAGCAGTACTTC. Its protein product is CASSVDIIGGREQYF. The V call is TRBV9, the J call TRBJ2-7; the D gene is possibly TRBD2 (5 bases). The CDR3 loop spans 15 amino acids. Germline V lookup: CDR1 SGDLS, CDR2 YYNGEE. The V and J ends lost 0 bases and 7 bases respectively, with 17 bases between them.

This chain uses TRBV28 with TRBJ1-1; TRBD1 aligns across 9 bases. Per the germline V gene, CDR1 is MDHEN and CDR2 is SYDVKM. V lost 7 bases, J lost 0 bases, and 9 bases stayed unmatched. This CDR3 has 16 amino acids. CDR3 sequence reads: CASTLTGGEMNTEAFF. CDR3 DNA sequence: TGTGCCAGCACCCTGACAGGGGGAGAGATGAACACTGAAGCTTTCTTT.

This sequence joins TRBV6-6 and TRBJ1-5; weak D call: TRBD1 (5 bases). Germline V lookup: CDR1 MNHNY, CDR2 SVGAGI (reference sequence). Between the trimmed V and J ends, which lost 5 bases and 0 bases, there was a span of 11 bases. The length of the CDR3 is 15 residues. CDR3 in DNA: TGTGCCAGCAGTCTTCGGACAAATAGCAATCAGCCCCAGCATTTT. Its translation is CASSLRTNSNQPQHF.

This clone is large by share. The genes are TRBV6-6 and TRBJ1-2; a weak D match, TRBD1 (6 bases). Trimming pared 6 bases from V and 2 bases from J, leaving 10 bases between. The CDR3 has 13 residues. CDR1 is MNHNY and CDR2 is SVGAGI in the germline V gene (reference sequence). The CDR3: CASSTGTNYGYTF. CDR3 in DNA: TGTGCCAGCAGCACCGGGACAAACTATGGCTACACCTTC.

A single count supports this clone. V and J are TRBV28 and TRBJ1-2, with 9 bases that match TRBD1. This CDR3 is 18 amino acids long. V shed 4 bases and J 5 bases; nucleotides not matched to a gene: 17. CDR1 is MDHEN and CDR2 is SYDVKM in the germline V gene. Here the CDR3 reads CASSSPRGQGRMHYGYTF. The CDR3 DNA sequence: TGTGCCAGCAGTTCCCCCCGGGGACAGGGACGCATGCATTATGGCTACACCTTC.